These T cell receptor beta chains were read from a single sample in a study of metastatic and nonmetastatic thyroid tumors. With MiXCR, TCRdb reprocessed the PCR reads. This table holds approximately 58,000 clones, 20% to 25% found once. Sequenced material: blood. The receptor set was obtained from a female donor with papillary thyroid cancer or a benign thyroid nodule (not recorded which). Some clones in this sample may be carry-over from other donors' samples. Each CDR3 is given with its conserved first and last residue. A D gene is named only where the DNA matches it firmly. Clone size is given for some rows only: seen once, a few or many times, or a class if the clone is expanded.

d_call: .; clone_size: many; j_call: TRBJ1-6; v_call: TRBV12-3/TRBV12-4; cdr3_aa: CASSLMGGNAPLHF; cdr3_nt: TGTGCCAGCAGTTTAATGGGGGGTAACGCACCCCTCCACTTT
d_call: .; clone_size: many; j_call: TRBJ2-1; v_call: TRBV2; cdr3_aa: CASSDPNGVLSYNEQFF; cdr3_nt: TGTGCCAGCAGTGACCCGAATGGGGTCCTATCCTACAATGAGCAGTTCTTC
d_call: .; clone_size: many; j_call: TRBJ1-2; v_call: TRBV10-3; cdr3_aa: CAISESTDYGYTF; cdr3_nt: TGTGCCATCAGTGAGTCTACGGACTATGGCTACACCTTC
d_call: .; clone_size: many; j_call: TRBJ2-1; v_call: TRBV6-4; cdr3_aa: CASSDSGLSQQFF; cdr3_nt: TGTGCCAGCAGTGACTCAGGGCTAAGCCAGCAGTTCTTC
d_call: TRBD1; clone_size: many; j_call: TRBJ1-4; v_call: TRBV28; cdr3_aa: CASWERTGATNEKLFF; cdr3_nt: TGTGCCAGCTGGGAGCGGACAGGCGCAACTAATGAAAAACTGTTTTTT
d_call: .; clone_size: .; j_call: TRBJ1-6; v_call: TRBV19; cdr3_aa: CASSMEAEGFSPLHF; cdr3_nt: TGTGCAAGTAGTATGGAGGCGGAAGGATTTTCACCCCTCCACTTT
d_call: TRBD2; clone_size: .; j_call: TRBJ2-1; v_call: TRBV20-1; cdr3_aa: CSASVGAGDYNEQFF; cdr3_nt: TGCAGTGCGTCAGTTGGCGCGGGGGACTACAATGAGCAGTTCTTC
d_call: .; clone_size: many; j_call: TRBJ2-7; v_call: TRBV5-1; cdr3_aa: CASSLVVTATYEQYF; cdr3_nt: TGCGCCAGCAGCTTGGTGGTGACGGCAACCTACGAGCAGTACTTC
d_call: .; clone_size: many; j_call: TRBJ2-2; v_call: TRBV6-6; cdr3_aa: CASSYWVSGGTGELFF; cdr3_nt: TGTGCCAGCAGTTACTGGGTTAGCGGCGGCACCGGGGAGCTGTTTTTT
d_call: TRBD2; clone_size: many; j_call: TRBJ2-7; v_call: TRBV20-1; cdr3_aa: CSARGASGFYEQYF; cdr3_nt: TGCAGTGCTAGAGGGGCTAGCGGTTTCTACGAGCAGTACTTC
d_call: TRBD1; clone_size: many; j_call: TRBJ1-2; v_call: TRBV5-1; cdr3_aa: CASSWDRGLGYTF; cdr3_nt: TGCGCCAGCAGCTGGGACAGGGGGCTTGGCTACACCTTC
d_call: .; clone_size: many; j_call: TRBJ2-2; v_call: TRBV7-3; cdr3_aa: CASSLGPGRGRELFF; cdr3_nt: TGTGCCAGCAGCTTAGGTCCCGGAAGAGGCCGGGAGCTGTTTTTT
d_call: TRBD1; clone_size: few; j_call: TRBJ1-6; v_call: TRBV6-5; cdr3_aa: CASSYLGQGQNSPLHF; cdr3_nt: TGTGCCAGCAGTTATCTCGGACAGGGCCAAAATTCACCCCTCCACTTT
d_call: TRBD2; clone_size: .; j_call: TRBJ2-1; v_call: TRBV24-1; cdr3_aa: CATRGTSGFNEEFF; cdr3_nt: TGTGCCACCAGAGGGACTAGCGGGTTCAATGAGGAGTTCTTC
d_call: TRBD2; clone_size: .; j_call: TRBJ2-1; v_call: TRBV10-1; cdr3_aa: CASSDGLAGVGEQFF; cdr3_nt: TGCGCCAGCAGTGATGGGCTAGCGGGGGTCGGTGAGCAGTTCTTC
d_call: TRBD2; clone_size: many; j_call: TRBJ2-7; v_call: TRBV5-1; cdr3_aa: CASSGGTSGNHEQYF; cdr3_nt: TGCGCCAGCAGCGGAGGGACTAGCGGGAACCACGAGCAGTACTTC
d_call: .; clone_size: few; j_call: TRBJ1-1; v_call: TRBV7-6; cdr3_aa: CASSPGASTNTEAFF; cdr3_nt: TGTGCCAGCAGCCCGGGGGCAAGTACGAACACTGAAGCTTTCTTT
d_call: .; clone_size: many; j_call: TRBJ1-5; v_call: TRBV2; cdr3_aa: CASSEIAPNQPQHF; cdr3_nt: TGTGCCAGCAGTGAGATCGCTCCCAATCAGCCCCAGCATTTT
d_call: .; clone_size: many; j_call: TRBJ1-3; v_call: TRBV7-9; cdr3_aa: CASSLAPYPGNTIYF; cdr3_nt: TGTGCCAGCAGCTTAGCTCCATATCCAGGAAACACCATATATTTT
d_call: TRBD2; clone_size: many; j_call: TRBJ2-7; v_call: TRBV5-1; cdr3_aa: CASRTLAGASSYEQYF; cdr3_nt: TGCGCCAGCAGAACTCTAGCGGGCGCTAGCTCCTACGAGCAGTACTTC
d_call: .; clone_size: many; j_call: TRBJ2-7; v_call: TRBV12-3/TRBV12-4; cdr3_aa: CASSFRQVDYEQYF; cdr3_nt: TGTGCCAGCAGTTTTCGCCAGGTTGACTACGAGCAGTACTTC
d_call: TRBD2; clone_size: .; j_call: TRBJ2-3; v_call: TRBV2; cdr3_aa: CASSQYRLAGSTDTQYF; cdr3_nt: TGTGCCAGCAGTCAGTACAGACTAGCGGGAAGCACAGATACGCAGTATTTT
d_call: TRBD2; clone_size: .; j_call: TRBJ2-7; v_call: TRBV18; cdr3_aa: CAAATSASSYEQYF; cdr3_nt: TGTGCCGCCGCGACTAGCGCGAGTTCCTACGAGCAGTACTTC
d_call: .; clone_size: many; j_call: TRBJ1-1; v_call: TRBV19; cdr3_aa: CASSIKLFLNTEAFF; cdr3_nt: TGTGCCAGTAGTATCAAATTATTTCTGAACACTGAAGCTTTCTTT
d_call: .; clone_size: .; j_call: TRBJ2-7; v_call: TRBV30; cdr3_aa: CAWSRGKGGAEQYF; cdr3_nt: TGTGCCTGGAGTCGGGGGAAAGGGGGGGCAGAGCAGTACTTC
d_call: .; clone_size: many; j_call: TRBJ1-1; v_call: TRBV27; cdr3_aa: CASTPGDLNTEAFF; cdr3_nt: TGTGCCAGCACCCCAGGGGACCTGAACACTGAAGCTTTCTTT
d_call: TRBD1; clone_size: few; j_call: TRBJ1-1; v_call: TRBV28; cdr3_aa: CASHGQGGSHTEAFF; cdr3_nt: TGTGCCAGCCACGGACAGGGGGGCTCCCACACTGAAGCTTTCTTT
d_call: .; clone_size: many; j_call: TRBJ2-3; v_call: TRBV7-8; cdr3_aa: CASSLASGTDTQYF; cdr3_nt: TGTGCCAGCAGCCTAGCATCTGGCACAGATACGCAGTATTTT
d_call: .; clone_size: many; j_call: TRBJ1-1; v_call: TRBV6-1; cdr3_aa: CASPVRETNTEAFF; cdr3_nt: TGTGCCAGCCCTGTGAGGGAAACGAACACTGAAGCTTTCTTT
d_call: TRBD1; clone_size: many; j_call: TRBJ1-1; v_call: TRBV28; cdr3_aa: CASSFRQGSNTEAFF; cdr3_nt: TGTGCCAGCAGTTTTAGACAGGGGTCCAACACTGAAGCTTTCTTT
d_call: .; clone_size: many; j_call: TRBJ2-3; v_call: TRBV19; cdr3_aa: CASSLSGRTDTQYF; cdr3_nt: TGTGCCAGTAGCTTGAGCGGCCGCACAGATACGCAGTATTTT
d_call: .; clone_size: .; j_call: TRBJ2-2; v_call: TRBV10-3; cdr3_aa: CAISDLQGVTGGLFF; cdr3_nt: TGTGCCATCAGTGACCTCCAGGGGGTGACCGGGGGGCTGTTTTTT
d_call: TRBD1; clone_size: many; j_call: TRBJ1-2; v_call: TRBV6-1; cdr3_aa: CASRTGHYRNYGYTF; cdr3_nt: TGTGCCAGCAGGACAGGGCATTATAGGAACTATGGCTACACCTTC
d_call: TRBD2; clone_size: medium-sized; j_call: TRBJ2-7; v_call: TRBV20-1; cdr3_aa: CSSGTYEQYF; cdr3_nt: TGCAGTAGCGGGACCTACGAGCAGTACTTC
d_call: TRBD1; clone_size: many; j_call: TRBJ2-2; v_call: TRBV24-1; cdr3_aa: CATSESGTGGYGELFF; cdr3_nt: TGTGCCACCAGTGAGAGCGGGACAGGGGGATACGGGGAGCTGTTTTTT
d_call: .; clone_size: .; j_call: TRBJ2-5; v_call: TRBV20-1; cdr3_aa: CSARDCSLADGVTQYF; cdr3_nt: TGCAGTGCTAGAGATTGCTCACTCGCCGATGGTGTGACCCAGTACTTC
d_call: TRBD1; clone_size: many; j_call: TRBJ1-2; v_call: TRBV6-4; cdr3_aa: CASSGGRQGICGYTF; cdr3_nt: TGTGCCAGCAGTGGGGGAAGACAGGGTATTTGTGGCTACACCTTC
d_call: TRBD1; clone_size: .; j_call: TRBJ2-7; v_call: TRBV7-7; cdr3_aa: CAGGKGTAYEQYF; cdr3_nt: TGTGCTGGCGGTAAAGGGACAGCCTACGAGCAGTACTTC
d_call: .; clone_size: many; j_call: TRBJ2-7; v_call: TRBV6-1; cdr3_aa: CAIRGSSYEQYF; cdr3_nt: TGTGCCATCAGGGGTAGCTCCTACGAGCAGTACTTC
d_call: .; clone_size: many; j_call: TRBJ1-3; v_call: TRBV4-2; cdr3_aa: CASSPVGWYGGSGNTIYF; cdr3_nt: TGTGCCAGCAGCCCAGTTGGTTGGTACGGCGGCTCTGGAAACACCATATATTTT
d_call: TRBD2; clone_size: many; j_call: TRBJ2-1; v_call: TRBV11-2; cdr3_aa: CASSSGLANNERFF; cdr3_nt: TGTGCCAGCAGCTCGGGACTAGCGAACAATGAGCGGTTCTTC